This T cell receptor beta chain was identified in a study of cytomegalovirus exposure and HLA in healthy donors. Study background: There were some 120 million unique TCR beta sequences, drawn from about 200 million T cells, in an earlier analysis. Study-wide results and caveats: The majority of TCR sequences were rare, yet some public TCRs appeared in many donors. A later analysis reportedly identified an Asian-associated ancestry cluster as carrying fewer N-insertions than the roughly 720-donor mean. The later analysis indicated that the majority of CMV-associated TCR beta chains appeared HLA-restricted.

Details on this clone: Its antigen remains unknown.

There are 14 residues in the CDR3. The germline V gene has CDR1 SGHNT and CDR2 YENEEA. Trimming took 0 bases from V and 9 from J, leaving 14 bases between them. PCR primers comprised 60 Vbeta and 13 Jbeta primers. Repertoires were generated with immunoSEQ multiplex PCR, while TCRdb's copy carries only in-frame clones and drops some. The table records approximately 150,000 clones, 80% of them present only once. The chain uses TRBV11-3 and TRBJ1-1; D remains unclear. The specimen was PBMCs. The TCR was taken from a male donor in good health and CMV-seronegative. CDR3 DNA sequence: TGTGCCAGCAGCTTAGACGCGGCCTCGGAAAAAGCTTTCTTT. Translation: CASSLDAASEKAFF.